A selection of T cell receptor beta chains follows, all from one sample in a study of cytomegalovirus exposure and HLA in healthy donors. Profiled with immunoSEQ multiplex PCR; TCRdb holds only in-frame clones, not every one. The sample lists 40,000 to 55,000 clones; 60% to 80% were seen once. Sequencing was performed on PBMCs. These receptors all stem from a woman in her thirties or forties in good health and CMV-seropositive. Both conserved end residues are part of each CDR3. A D gene is named only where the DNA matches it firmly. The size of a clone is reported for some rows only, either as once, few or many, or as a class for expanded clones.

TRBJ2-1	TRBV7-6	TRBD1	.	CASSPTGDHEQFF	TGTGCCAGCAGCCCCACAGGGGACCATGAGCAGTTCTTC
TRBJ1-5	TRBV28	TRBD1	.	CASSSGQGQPQHF	TGTGCCAGCAGTTCGGGACAGGGGCAGCCCCAGCATTTT
TRBJ2-7	TRBV7-8	.	.	CASSLVWGAGEQYF	TGTGCCAGCAGCTTAGTCTGGGGTGCGGGCGAGCAGTACTTC
TRBJ1-1	TRBV5-8	TRBD1	.	CASSFDRATEAFF	TGTGCCAGCAGCTTCGACAGGGCCACTGAAGCTTTCTTT
TRBJ1-5	TRBV10-3	TRBD1	.	CAISEQGGGQPQHF	TGTGCCATCAGTGAGCAAGGGGGCGGTCAGCCCCAGCATTTT
TRBJ1-2	TRBV21-1	.	.	CASSKCSGWHGYTF	TGTGCCAGCAGCAAATGTTCGGGGTGGCATGGCTACACCTTC
TRBJ2-1	TRBV9	TRBD2	.	CASSASGSNEQFF	TGTGCCAGCAGTGCCAGCGGGAGTAATGAGCAGTTCTTC
TRBJ2-5	TRBV9	.	.	CASSLTREETQYF	TGTGCCAGCAGCTTGACCAGGGAAGAGACCCAGTACTTC
TRBJ2-3	TRBV28	TRBD1	.	CAGQGTATDTQYF	TGTGCCGGACAGGGAACCGCCACAGATACGCAGTATTTT
TRBJ2-2	TRBV6-5	.	.	CASSRGLNTGELFF	TGTGCCAGCAGTCGGGGGTTGAACACCGGGGAGCTGTTTTTT
TRBJ2-5	TRBV5-1	TRBD1	.	CASSWGGQGQETQYF	TGCGCCAGCAGCTGGGGAGGACAGGGGCAAGAGACCCAGTACTTC
TRBJ1-5	TRBV6-5	.	.	CASRESLSQPQHF	TGTGCCAGCCGAGAAAGCCTTAGTCAGCCCCAGCATTTT
TRBJ1-2	TRBV29-1	TRBD1	.	CSATGLSNYGYTF	TGCAGCGCGACAGGGCTGAGTAACTATGGCTACACCTTC
TRBJ2-7	TRBV5-1	TRBD2	.	CASSPGLAGDSKNF	TGCGCCAGCAGCCCGGGACTAGCGGGGGACTCCAAGAACTTC
TRBJ1-2	TRBV30	.	.	CAWGEGYGYTF	TGTGCCTGGGGGGAGGGCTATGGCTACACCTTC
TRBJ1-5	TRBV2	.	.	CASRGPTGDDQPQHF	TGTGCCAGCAGGGGGCCTACAGGAGATGATCAGCCCCAGCATTTT
TRBJ2-7	TRBV2	TRBD1	.	CASRATDRAYEQYF	TGTGCCAGCAGGGCTACCGACAGGGCATACGAGCAGTACTTC
TRBJ2-2	TRBV5-1	.	.	CASSYGSLVTRELFF	TGCGCCAGCAGCTACGGGAGTCTAGTAACCCGGGAGCTGTTTTTT
TRBJ2-3	TRBV5-1	TRBD2	few	CASTSPGTSGADTQYF	TGCGCCAGCACCTCCCCCGGGACTAGCGGGGCAGATACGCAGTATTTT
TRBJ2-7	TRBV7-7	TRBD1	.	CASSTGQGYEQYF	TGTGCCAGCAGCACGGGACAGGGGTACGAGCAGTACTTC
TRBJ1-2	TRBV28	.	few	CASSPDLGGGNSNYGYTF	TGTGCCAGCAGCCCCGATCTTGGGGGGGGGAATTCTAACTATGGCTACACCTTC
TRBJ1-6	TRBV5-6	.	.	CASSLGPLGDSPLHF	TGTGCCAGCAGCTTAGGTCCCTTAGGGGATTCACCCCTCCACTTT
TRBJ1-2	TRBV5-1	TRBD1	.	CASSEGTGSFGGYTF	TGCGCCAGCAGCGAGGGGACAGGGTCCTTTGGCGGCTACACCTTC